This TCR beta chain is from a study of blood T cell repertoires in COVID-19. Study as a whole: The United States, Italy and Spain supplied acute and convalescent COVID-19 samples. T cells, B-cell-depleted T cells, or PBMCs provided the cDNA or gDNA that served as material.

The CDR3 consists of 16 residues. V gave up 5 bases and J gave up 4 bases; unmatched junction bases: 6. Germline loops: CDR1 MGHDK, CDR2 SYGVNS. In the original analysis: For nucleated cells, counts were estimated from reference gene primer amplification. Data came from immunoSEQ multiplex PCR; TCRdb stores just in-frame clones and leaves some out. V and J calls and clone size are given by that table; D and trimming were obtained from the DNA. Altogether under 150,000 clones are present, 55% to 75% being singletons, with the ten largest covering roughly 2.2%. The V and J genes are TRBV25-1 and TRBJ2-5, with 14 bases lining up with TRBD2. Specimen: peripheral blood. The sequence derives from a woman in her 70s with acute or convalescent COVID-19. The CDR3 region is CASSSTSGRAGETQYF. CDR3 nucleotides: TGTGCCAGCAGTTCGACTAGCGGGAGGGCCGGAGAGACCCAGTACTTC.